Each of the 27 T cell receptor beta chains below was sequenced from the same sample in a study of cytomegalovirus exposure and HLA in healthy donors. Measured with immunoSEQ multiplex PCR; TCRdb has only the in-frame clones, and not every one. Here the sample spans about 130,000 clones, about 91% being singletons. Specimen: PBMCs. The receptors shown here come from a young woman in good health and CMV-seropositive.

Of note for this clone: An end of the junction does not agree with germline; a read error may underlie this. The DNA of the CDR3 is TGTGCCAGCAGCCCAACTAGCGGGGGGCCACTTTTT. This codes for CASSPTSGGPLF. The chain links TRBV11-2 to TRBJ2-3, with 12 positions matching TRBD2. CDR3 size: 12 residues. The germline V gene encodes CDR1 SGHAT and CDR2 FQNNGV. The variable domain in full, with the rest retrieved from reference TRBV11-2 and TRBJ2-3, is EAGVAQSPRYKIIEKRQSVAFWCNPISGHATLYWYQQILGQGPKLLIQFQNNGVVDDSQLPKDRFSAERLKGVDSTLKIQPAKLEDSAVYLCASSPTSGGPLFGPGTRLTVL.

This chain links TRBV28 with TRBJ1-5; 7 nucleotides align to TRBD1. This CDR3 is built from 14 residues. V shed 8 bases and J 1 base; nucleotides not matched to a gene: 5. The germline CDR1 and CDR2 sequences are MDHEN and SYDVKM. CDR3 region: CASETGTSNQPQHF. The CDR3 nucleotides are TGTGCCAGCGAGACAGGGACAAGCAATCAGCCCCAGCATTTT.

The chain couples TRBV6-6 to TRBJ2-7; the D is unclear. Germline V lookup: CDR1 MNHNY, CDR2 SVGAGI (reference sequence). V lost 2 bases to trimming and J lost 4 bases, with 9 bases between them. The CDR3 sequence is 13 residues long. Written as DNA, the CDR3 is TGTGCCAGCAGTTACGGGCCGAAATACGAGCAGTACTTC. It translates to CASSYGPKYEQYF.

This clone was detected once. The V call is TRBV6-5, the J call TRBJ1-1; 7 bases are shared with TRBD1. The CDR3 is 14 residues long. With 0 bases clipped from V and 4 bases from J, the junction kept 2 bases outside the gene matches. In germline, CDR1 is MNHEY, CDR2 SVGAGI. The CDR3 nucleotides read TGTGCCAGCAGTTACTCGAACAGGGGCACTGAAGCTTTCTTT. Translation gives CASSYSNRGTEAFF.

DNA of the CDR3: TGTGCCAGCAGTTTTGGGGGGTATGGTGATACGCAGTATTTT. Amino acid sequence: CASSFGGYGDTQYF. The chain has TRBV27 and TRBJ2-3, with a possible D match to TRBD2 (6 bases). V lost 3 bases and J lost 6, with 13 bases in between. Germline V gene lookup returns CDR1 MNHEY and CDR2 SMNVEV (reference sequence). This CDR3 has 14 residues.

This clone has a single count. The CDR3 nucleotides are TGTGCCAGCAGCCCGCTCGGGCGGGGCTTTCAGCCCCAGCATTTT. Translation: CASSPLGRGFQPQHF. V and J are TRBV7-2 and TRBJ1-5, with TRBD1 as a possible D gene (5 bases). CDR3 length: 15 residues. The V gene lost 5 bases and the J gene lost 6 bases, with 17 bases spanning the gap. The germline V gene has CDR1 SGHTA and CDR2 FQGNSA.

The rearrangement joins TRBV10-3 to TRBJ1-3, with no clear D. The V gene's germline CDR1 is ENHRY and CDR2 SYGVKD. The V and J ends lost 7 bases and 1 base respectively, with 14 bases between them. This CDR3 region has 15 residues. Here the CDR3 reads CAINPSAFSGNTIYF. The CDR3 DNA sequence: TGTGCCATCAACCCTTCAGCGTTTTCTGGAAACACCATATATTTT.

This chain connects TRBV7-9 to TRBJ1-2; tentative D call: TRBD1 (5 bases). There are 15 residues in the CDR3. Trimming pared 1 base from V and 0 bases from J, leaving 9 bases between. Germline CDR1 SEHNR, CDR2 FQNEAQ (reference sequence). In DNA, the CDR3 is TGTGCCAGCAGCTTAGACCAGGGCCCTAACTATGGCTACACCTTC. It yields the protein CASSLDQGPNYGYTF.

The CDR3 spells CASREGSYEQYF. As DNA, the CDR3 is TGTGCCAGCAGAGAGGGATCCTACGAGCAGTACTTC. The chain joins TRBV6-6 to TRBJ2-7; possibly TRBD2 for D (5 bases). This CDR3 has 12 residues. Germline CDR1 reads MNHNY; CDR2 reads SVGAGI (reference sequence). With 6 bases removed from V and 1 base from J, the gap between germline ends came to 7 bases.

This chain uses TRBV6-5 with TRBJ2-7; 8 bases agree with TRBD2. Germline V gene lookup returns CDR1 MNHEY and CDR2 SVGAGI. The CDR3 consists of 11 residues. With V trimmed by 5 bases and J by 7 bases, 1 base remained unmatched. The CDR3 bases are TGTGCCAGCAGTAGACTAGCGGAGCAGTACTTC. Its protein product is CASSRLAEQYF.

The chain uses TRBV28 and TRBJ1-2; perhaps TRBD1 as D (6 bases). The V gene's germline CDR1 is MDHEN and CDR2 SYDVKM. This CDR3 region has 16 residues. Trimming stripped 7 bases from V and 2 bases from J, with 20 bases between. The CDR3 DNA reads as TGTGCCAGCACCTCGGGGTGGGAGGGGGAGAACTATGGCTACACCTTC. As protein: CASTSGWEGENYGYTF.

The chain couples TRBV5-5 to TRBJ2-7; a weak D match, TRBD2 (7 bases). Trimming cost V 5 bases and J 7 bases, with 34 bases left between them. Germline-derived CDR1 and CDR2 are SGHKS and YYEKEE (reference sequence). CDR3 length: 19 residues. CDR3 nucleotide sequence: TGTGCCAGCAGACTCGGCGGTGTGGGGGGGGCCCCCCTGGGGGTAGAGCAGTACTTC. This translates into CASRLGGVGGAPLGVEQYF.

In this sample, this clone turned up once. The gene calls are TRBV28 and TRBJ2-7; D is perhaps TRBD1 (6 bases). Trimming cost V 4 bases and J 5 bases, with 15 bases left between them. Germline V gene data show CDR1 as MDHEN and CDR2 as SYDVKM. The CDR3 sequence is 14 residues long. The CDR3 sequence is CASSSLRTDDEQYF. The CDR3 nucleotides are TGTGCCAGCAGTTCGCTCCGGACAGACGACGAGCAGTACTTC.

V and J are TRBV9 and TRBJ1-4; D is uncertain. CDR3 length: 13 amino acids. Between the trimmed V and J ends, which lost 0 bases and 3 bases, there was a span of 3 bases. Germline V gives CDR1 SGDLS, CDR2 YYNGEE. CDR3 region: CASSVAANEKLFF. DNA of the CDR3: TGTGCCAGCAGCGTAGCCGCTAATGAAAAACTGTTTTTT.

The rearrangement joins TRBV5-6 to TRBJ1-5, with 11 bases lining up with TRBD1. V lost 4 bases and J lost 3; bases outside the gene matches: 3. CDR3 size: 15 residues. The germline V gene encodes CDR1 SGHDT and CDR2 YYEEEE. In DNA, the CDR3 is TGTGCCAGCAGCGTGGGACAGGGGGTCAATCAGCCCCAGCATTTT. Residues: CASSVGQGVNQPQHF.

This chain joins TRBV28 and TRBJ2-7, with 7 bases that match TRBD1. The CDR3 has 15 amino acids. V shed 2 bases, J shed 1 base, and the junction held 5 bases outside the gene matches. Per germline, CDR1 MDHEN and CDR2 SYDVKM. CDR3 nucleotide sequence: TGTGCCAGCAGTTTACAACTGACAGGGTCCTACGAGCAGTACTTC. Translated: CASSLQLTGSYEQYF.

This clone has a single count. V is TRBV27 and J is TRBJ2-3, with D tentatively TRBD2 (6 bases). This CDR3 spans 15 amino acids. The germline V and J ends were trimmed by 5 bases and 2 bases, with 14 bases remaining between them. The germline V gene encodes CDR1 MNHEY and CDR2 SMNVEV (reference sequence). The CDR3 sequence: CASSLLASATDTQYF. The CDR3 region has the DNA TGTGCCAGCAGTCTCCTGGCTAGCGCCACAGATACGCAGTATTTT.

This clone has a single count. This rearrangement joins TRBV15 to TRBJ2-3; D is perhaps TRBD2 (7 bases). The germline V and J ends were trimmed by 1 base and 2 bases, with 13 bases remaining between them. The CDR3 spans 16 residues. Germline lookup yields CDR1 LNHNV and CDR2 YYDKDF (reference sequence). The CDR3 nucleotides are TGTGCCACCAGCAGAGGAACGGGGGGCACCACAGATACGCAGTATTTT. Amino acid sequence: CATSRGTGGTTDTQYF.

The chain joins TRBV6-6 to TRBJ2-5, with 9 nucleotides matching TRBD2. The CDR3 length is 15 residues. Germline V lookup: CDR1 MNHNY, CDR2 SVGAGI (reference sequence). The trim removed 4 bases at V and 2 bases at J, leaving 5 bases unmatched. The CDR3 region is CASSSGTSLQETQYF. For the CDR3, the DNA is TGTGCCAGCAGTTCCGGGACTAGCTTACAAGAGACCCAGTACTTC.

This chain links TRBV7-8 with TRBJ2-7; maybe TRBD2 (6 bases). The CDR3 has 17 residues. Germline lookup yields CDR1 SGHVS and CDR2 FQNEAQ. Trimming took off 2 bases at V and 0 bases at J, with 17 bases between the two ends. As DNA, the CDR3 is TGTGCCAGCAGCTTAAGACTAGGACACTCTAGCTCCTACGAGCAGTACTTC. It is translated as CASSLRLGHSSSYEQYF.

V gene TRBV9 combines with J gene TRBJ2-1; 8 bases are shared with TRBD2. In germline, CDR1 is SGDLS, CDR2 YYNGEE. V was pared by 0 bases and J by 9 bases, with 5 bases of the junction left unmatched. CDR3 size: 14 residues. In DNA, the CDR3 is TGTGCCAGCAGCGTAGACCAGCGGGGGAGTGAGCAGTTCTTC. This encodes CASSVDQRGSEQFF.

The chain has TRBV6-6 and TRBJ2-3; TRBD1 is a possible D gene (6 bases). V was pared by 0 bases and J by 7 bases, with 8 bases between. From germline, CDR1 is MNHNY and CDR2 SVGAGI (reference sequence). CDR3 size: 13 residues. CDR3: CASSYSGTNTQYF. The CDR3 DNA reads as TGTGCCAGCAGTTACTCCGGGACAAATACGCAGTATTTT.

The chain has TRBV6-1 and TRBJ2-1; 10 bases agree with TRBD1. The germline CDR1 and CDR2 sequences are MNHNS and SASEGT. With 9 bases clipped from V and 7 bases from J, the junction kept 9 bases outside the gene matches. The CDR3 is made up of 14 amino acids. The CDR3 coding sequence is TGTGCCAGTTTCCGGGACAGGGGTAGGAATGAGCAGTTCTTC. Translation: CASFRDRGRNEQFF.

This rearrangement joins TRBV5-1 to TRBJ1-6; D possibly corresponds to TRBD1 (5 bases). Germline V lookup: CDR1 SGHRS, CDR2 YFSETQ. Trimming took off 1 base at V and 9 bases at J, with 14 bases between the two ends. This CDR3 has 15 amino acids. CDR3 residues: CASSLLGGEGSPLHF. Here the CDR3 DNA reads TGCGCCAGCAGCTTGCTGGGGGGTGAAGGTTCACCCCTCCACTTT.

The gene calls are TRBV10-3 and TRBJ1-6; maybe TRBD1 (6 bases). CDR3 length: 15 residues. Trimming took 3 bases from V and 10 from J, leaving 16 bases between them. Germline loops: CDR1 ENHRY, CDR2 SYGVKD. CDR3 coding DNA: TGTGCCATCAGTGACACCCAGGGGCTATTCTCACCCCTCCACTTT. Its translation: CAISDTQGLFSPLHF.

The rearrangement links TRBV6-1 to TRBJ2-3; D might be TRBD1 (5 bases). The CDR3 extends over 15 amino acids. Per germline, CDR1 MNHNS and CDR2 SASEGT. Deletions cut 3 bases from V and 3 bases from J, with 13 bases between. For the CDR3, the DNA is TGTGCCAGCAGTGATTTCTCGGACAAAACAGATACGCAGTATTTT. It specifies CASSDFSDKTDTQYF.

The table lists this clone with a count of one. The chain has TRBV19 and TRBJ2-7; perhaps TRBD1 as D (6 bases). The CDR3 has 13 amino acids. Germline lookup yields CDR1 LNHDA and CDR2 SQIVND (reference sequence). Trimming took off 11 bases at V and 2 bases at J, with 16 bases between the two ends. CDR3 coding DNA: TGTGCCTGCAAAGGACAGACCACCTACGAGCAGTACTTC. Translating it yields CACKGQTTYEQYF.